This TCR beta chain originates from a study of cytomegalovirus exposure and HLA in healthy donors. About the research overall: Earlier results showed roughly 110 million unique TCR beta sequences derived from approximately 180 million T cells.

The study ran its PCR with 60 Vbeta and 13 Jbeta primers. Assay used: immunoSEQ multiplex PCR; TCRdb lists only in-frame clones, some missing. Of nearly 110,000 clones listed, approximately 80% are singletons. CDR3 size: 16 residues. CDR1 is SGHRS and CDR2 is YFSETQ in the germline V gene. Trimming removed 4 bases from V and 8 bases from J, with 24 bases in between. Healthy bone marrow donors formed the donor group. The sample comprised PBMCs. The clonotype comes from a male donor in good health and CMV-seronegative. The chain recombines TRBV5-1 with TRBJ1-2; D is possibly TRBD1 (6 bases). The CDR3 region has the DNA TGCGCCAGCAGCCAAGGGGGGGGGCGACAGTCTGAGGGCTACACCTTC. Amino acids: CASSQGGGRQSEGYTF.